This passage covers 13 T cell receptor beta chains from one sample sequenced in a study of early stage breast cancer tumors. The data were produced by immunoSEQ multiplex PCR, yet TCRdb's version contains in-frame clones alone and is incomplete. This table has about 70,000 clones, around 80% appearing once. Sample: blood. The receptors here all came from a person aged 35-55 years with breast cancer.

The chain carries TRBV5-1 and TRBJ2-2; a weak D match, TRBD2 (5 bases). Per germline, CDR1 SGHRS and CDR2 YFSETQ. The V end was cut by 4 bases, the J end by 6 bases, with 19 bases between. CDR3 size: 16 residues. The CDR3 DNA reads TGCGCCAGCAGCCCCCGGGATTCCCTCTACGCCGGGGAGCTGTTTTTT. Translation gives CASSPRDSLYAGELFF.

The chain recombines TRBV29-1 with TRBJ2-3; D perhaps matches TRBD2 (5 bases). Germline assignment: CDR1 SQVTM and CDR2 ANQGSEA. Trimming pared 2 bases from V and 3 bases from J, leaving 15 bases between. This CDR3 is built from 15 residues. The CDR3 nucleotides read TGCAGCGTTGAAACCGTCGTGAGGGTAACAGATACGCAGTATTTT. Translation gives CSVETVVRVTDTQYF.

This chain joins TRBV10-3 and TRBJ2-7; 8 bases are a match to TRBD2. Per germline, CDR1 ENHRY and CDR2 SYGVKD. V gave up 3 bases and J gave up 4 bases; unmatched junction bases: 8. CDR3 length equals 15 residues. The CDR3 is CAISESSGQPYEQYF. CDR3 bases: TGTGCCATCAGTGAATCTAGCGGGCAACCGTACGAGCAGTACTTC.

A single count supports this clone. V usage is TRBV5-1 and J usage is TRBJ2-5, with 16 nucleotides matching TRBD2. Germline-derived CDR1 and CDR2 are SGHRS and YFSETQ. CDR3 length: 19 amino acids. Trimming at V came to 3 bases and at J to 4 bases, leaving 12 bases not matched to a gene. CDR3 sequence (DNA): TGCGCCAGCAGCTCCCCTCCGGGACTAGCGGGAGGGAATGGAGAGACCCAGTACTTC. Amino acids: CASSSPPGLAGGNGETQYF.

The chain employs TRBV27 and TRBJ2-7; D gene ambiguous. Trimming removed 5 bases from V and 1 base from J, with 12 bases in between. CDR1 MNHEY and CDR2 SMNVEV come from the germline V gene (reference sequence). This CDR3 contains 14 residues. For the CDR3, the DNA is TGTGCCAGCAGTCAGAAGGCGGAATCCTACGAGCAGTACTTC. Its protein is CASSQKAESYEQYF.

CDR3 in amino acids: CASSRGPSYEQYF. The DNA of the CDR3 is TGTGCCAGCAGCCGGGGCCCCTCCTACGAGCAGTACTTC. The rearrangement uses TRBV11-2 and TRBJ2-7; TRBD1 or TRBD2 may be the D gene (5 bases each). Germline V gene lookup returns CDR1 SGHAT and CDR2 FQNNGV. The V and J ends lost 5 bases and 0 bases respectively, with 8 bases between them. The CDR3 runs to 13 residues.

This clone was counted a single time. The rearrangement joins TRBV4-1 to TRBJ1-5; no clear D gene. Germline V gene data show CDR1 as MGHRA and CDR2 as YSYEKL. V shed 4 bases and J shed 4 bases, with 14 bases lying between them. CDR3 length: 15 residues. The chain's CDR3 is CASSPLFKGNQPQHF. In DNA form, the CDR3 reads TGCGCCAGCAGCCCACTCTTCAAGGGAAATCAGCCCCAGCATTTT.

The rearrangement links TRBV19 to TRBJ1-1; the match to TRBD1 covers 7 bases. The trim removed 7 bases at V and 0 bases at J, leaving 8 bases unmatched. This CDR3 spans 15 amino acids. The germline CDR1 and CDR2 sequences are LNHDA and SQIVND (reference sequence). CDR3 region: CASTGRGTVNTEAFF. For the CDR3, the DNA is TGTGCCAGTACCGGAAGGGGGACAGTGAACACTGAAGCTTTCTTT.

The chain has TRBV20-1 and TRBJ2-5; D is unresolved. The V gene lost 3 bases and the J gene lost 7 bases, with 6 bases spanning the gap. CDR1 is DFQATT, CDR2 SNEGSKA, per germline (reference sequence). CDR3 size: 10 residues. CDR3 amino acids: CSARTGTQYF. Here the CDR3 DNA reads TGCAGTGCTAGGACTGGGACCCAGTACTTC.

V and J are TRBV6-5 and TRBJ1-4, with no clear D. Between the trimmed V and J ends, which lost 0 bases and 3 bases, there was a span of 11 bases. The CDR3 has 16 amino acids. Germline-derived CDR1 and CDR2 are MNHEY and SVGAGI. This CDR3 reads CASSYSITAPNEKLFF. The CDR3, as DNA: TGTGCCAGCAGTTACTCGATTACCGCCCCTAATGAAAAACTGTTTTTT.

The chain employs TRBV7-9 and TRBJ1-1; the D is unclear. The CDR3 has 14 residues. The V end lost 0 bases, the J end lost 1 base, and 6 bases lay between the germline ends. In germline, CDR1 is SEHNR, CDR2 FQNEAQ (reference sequence). CDR3 coding DNA: TGTGCCAGCAGCTTAGCGAATGGGAACACTGAAGCTTTCTTT. Translated, it gives CASSLANGNTEAFF.

The J gene is TRBJ2-7, the V gene TRBV5-1, with TRBD2 matching over 8 bases. The J segment lost 5 bases and the V segment lost 6 bases, leaving 13 bases of the junction unmatched. Germline V CDR1 and CDR2: SGHRS, YFSETQ. The CDR3 runs to 15 residues. The CDR3 is CASMPPGLGYHEQYF. The DNA of the CDR3 is TGCGCCAGCATGCCCCCGGGACTAGGCTACCACGAGCAGTACTTC. Combining the CDR3 with reference TRBV5-1 and TRBJ2-7 gives the whole variable domain KAGVTQTPRYLIKTRGQQVTLSCSPISGHRSVSWYQQTPGQGLQFLFEYFSETQRNKGNFPGRFSGRQFSNSRSEMNVSTLELGDSALYLCASMPPGLGYHEQYFGPGTRLTVT.

This chain uses TRBV27 with TRBJ2-5, with 16 nucleotides matching TRBD2. Germline V lookup: CDR1 MNHEY, CDR2 SMNVEV (reference sequence). The CDR3 is 18 amino acids. V lost 4 bases, J lost 5 bases, and 10 bases stayed unmatched. In DNA form, the CDR3 reads TGTGCCAGCAGTTCAGGGACTAGCGGGAGGGCCGGAAGGGAGACCCAGTACTTC. This gives the protein CASSSGTSGRAGRETQYF.